The clone carrying this T cell receptor (beta chain) showed up just a few times. Its antigen remains unidentified. This record comes from a study of Graves' ophthalmopathy and Graves' hyperthyroidism. For repertoire sequencing, the TCR beta CDR3 regions were amplified from RNA transcripts. Second-round multiplex PCR came after a first-round RT-PCR that employed HTBI primers. One entry per CDR3 protein, called by TCRdb with MiXCR from the multiplex PCR reads. Of about 1.1 million distinct CDR3 sequences listed, 35% to 40% are singletons. Findings and caveats of the study: Most expanded thyroid clonotypes above 0.001 frequency also appeared in blood.

The CDR3 loop spans 14 amino acids. Germline lookup yields CDR1 WSHSY and CDR2 SAAADI. V was cut by 2 bases and J by 5 bases, with 12 bases left in between. Diagnosis was based on clinical symptoms, serum thyroxine, TRAb, thyroid ultrasound and orbital computed tomography. This clonotype was obtained from an adult man with Graves' hyperthyroidism. The V call is TRBV10-2, the J call TRBJ1-2, with no clear D. Sequenced material: peripheral blood or thyroid tissue (not recorded which). The DNA of the CDR3 is TGCGCCAGCAGTGAGACCGCCGGGATTTATGGCTACACCTTC. Protein sequence: CASSETAGIYGYTF.